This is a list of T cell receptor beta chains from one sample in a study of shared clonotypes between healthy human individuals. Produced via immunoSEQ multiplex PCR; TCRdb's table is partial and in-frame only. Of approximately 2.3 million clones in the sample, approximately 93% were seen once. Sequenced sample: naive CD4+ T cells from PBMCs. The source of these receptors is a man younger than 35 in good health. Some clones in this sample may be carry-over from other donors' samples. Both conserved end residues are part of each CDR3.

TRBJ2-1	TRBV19	CASTARTGTSRNEQFF
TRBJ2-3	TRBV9	CASSVDPKDTQYF
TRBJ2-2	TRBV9	CASSDQNTGELFF
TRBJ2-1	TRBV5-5	CASSFGSYNEQFF
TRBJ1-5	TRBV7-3	CASSLSPNQPQHF
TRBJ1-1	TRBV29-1	CSVDTGSTEAFF
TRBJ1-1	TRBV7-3	CASSPNRVEAFF
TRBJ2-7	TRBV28	CASSPGTSGRWHEQYF
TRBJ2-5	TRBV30	CAWRGEETQYF
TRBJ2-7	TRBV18	CASSPRASGRVFYEQYF
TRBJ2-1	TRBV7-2	CASSFGSPTAVLYEQFF
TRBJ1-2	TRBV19	CASKAFRTFRGYTF
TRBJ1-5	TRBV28	CASSWLRQGAGQPQHF
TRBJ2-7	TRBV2	CASGYFSGEQYF
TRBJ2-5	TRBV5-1	CASSWPTVETQYF
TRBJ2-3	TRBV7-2	CASSLDRGLTDTQYF
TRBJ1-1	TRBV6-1	CASRDRGRTEAFF
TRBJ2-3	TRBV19	CASRPNSGTTLTDTQYF
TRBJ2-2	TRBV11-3	CASSPSVGRRAGELFF
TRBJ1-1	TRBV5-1	CASSDGQGANTEAFF
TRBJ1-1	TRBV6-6	CASSGVRDPEAFF
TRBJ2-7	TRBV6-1	CASSEIGAYEQYF
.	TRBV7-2	CASSLGSPGNTIYF
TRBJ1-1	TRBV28	CASRVPRTGGTNAEAFF
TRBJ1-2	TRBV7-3	CASSLTRQGAPGYTF
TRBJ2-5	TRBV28	CASRRLAGGGETQYF
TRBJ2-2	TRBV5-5	CASSLDHGTSANTGELFF
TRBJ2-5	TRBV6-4	CASSDSRGPSQETQYF
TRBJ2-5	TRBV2	CASSGGPKETQYF
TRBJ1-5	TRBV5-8	CASSLGTGVGNQPQHF
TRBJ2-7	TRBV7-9	CASSLLGGIGHEQYF
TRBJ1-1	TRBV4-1	CASSQDPRQLNTEAFF
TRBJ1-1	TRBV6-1	CASSGPAEAFF
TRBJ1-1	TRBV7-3	CASSLGGGNTEAFF
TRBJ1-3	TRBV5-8	CASSLERGSGNTIYF
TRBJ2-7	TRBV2	CASRLTYEQYF
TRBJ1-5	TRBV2	CASKGTVNQPQHF
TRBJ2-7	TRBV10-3	CAIWGGHRGGLSYEQYF
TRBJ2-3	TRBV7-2	CASSAYTDTQYF